The rows below give T cell receptor beta chains drawn from one sample of a study of cytomegalovirus exposure and HLA in healthy donors. The assay was immunoSEQ multiplex PCR, and TCRdb's table has in-frame clones only and misses some. The sample includes tens of thousands of clones, 85% to 95% of them seen just once. Sequencing used PBMCs. Source of these receptors: a woman aged 18-29 years in good health and CMV-seropositive. The conserved cysteine and the conserved F or W are not part of the CDR3 here. Fields, in order: V gene, J gene, CDR3 protein.

>TRBV5-1|TRBJ2-3
ASSPGAGSTDTQY
>TRBV27|TRBJ2-1
ASSSGGAPRWYNEQF
>TRBV9|TRBJ2-3
ASSVGSTSTDTQY
>TRBV6-1|TRBJ1-5
ASSETESNQPQH
>TRBV28|TRBJ1-5
ASRTQGASGQPQH
>TRBV4-2|TRBJ1-2
ASSQDATGQGHFGYT
>TRBV5-1|TRBJ2-1
ASSKRGSYNEQF
>TRBV29-1|TRBJ1-1
SITRQYSTAAEAF
>TRBV9|TRBJ2-5
ASSPRDGLAGGQKETQY
>TRBV5-1|TRBJ1-2
ASSQDRQHGYT
>TRBV10-3|TRBJ2-7
AISKSGTVGYEQY
>TRBV11-1|TRBJ2-1
ASSLPRRTGRDNEQF
>TRBV5-6|TRBJ1-3
ASSAEQGVGNTIY
>TRBV9|TRBJ1-1
ASSVVGVGTEAF
>TRBV19|TRBJ2-7
ASSSFGHIYEQY
>TRBV4-1|TRBJ1-1
ASSQGPGQGVNTEAF
>TRBV28|TRBJ2-5
ASSQKTGGETQY
>TRBV5-6|TRBJ2-5
ASSLSQGALRETQY
>TRBV7-2|TRBJ2-7
ASSMTGYEQY
>TRBV18|TRBJ1-1
ASSQQGKDTEAF
>TRBV6-5|TRBJ1-1
ASRKTGGFGSEAF
>TRBV12-5|TRBJ2-2
ASGLQQTSGSFAGELF
>TRBV6-5|TRBJ1-1
ASSGRGGNTEAF
>TRBV9|TRBJ1-5
ASSRGDRGNQPQH
>TRBV27|TRBJ1-3
ASSPQGPGNTIY
>TRBV4-2|TRBJ2-1
ASSAQLIGSSYNEQF
>TRBV7-6|TRBJ2-7
ASSLEVTGNEQY
>TRBV18|TRBJ1-5
ASSLEENQPQH
>TRBV7-9|TRBJ1-4
ASSFSGTGNEKLF
>TRBV7-9|TRBJ1-1
ASSPHRRADSAEAF
>TRBV7-9|TRBJ1-2
ASSLSGTNGYT
>TRBV4-1|TRBJ2-7
ASSQEAGHLYEQY
>TRBV27|TRBJ2-5
ASSFVGGRETQY
>TRBV30|TRBJ1-1
AWSGNRGTEAF
>TRBV28|TRBJ1-5
ATSVGGSNQPQH
>TRBV11-2|TRBJ2-3
ASSRLAGGMVDTQY
>TRBV28|TRBJ1-3
ASLHQTGGRETIY
>TRBV28|TRBJ2-1
ASSFTFDEQF
>TRBV27|TRBJ1-3
ASSSNRVPGNTIY
>TRBV27|TRBJ2-1
ASSFGLVINEQF
>TRBV18|TRBJ2-5
ASSPPVRETQY
>TRBV7-2|TRBJ2-1
ASSLDRRSYNEQF
>TRBV6-1|TRBJ1-2
ASSEALGGVA
>TRBV11-2|TRBJ2-5
ASSLTRTSGGETQY
>TRBV2|TRBJ1-5
ASSSLTNQPQH
>TRBV7-9|TRBJ2-7
ASSPKWREGTYEQY
>TRBV28|TRBJ2-7
ASRSTGLTYEQY
>TRBV7-2|TRBJ1-6
ASSLVGDRGVALH
>TRBV7-9|TRBJ2-1
ASSPKEIQDNEQF
>TRBV18|TRBJ2-7
ASSPLSDGEQY
>TRBV7-9|TRBJ2-5
ASSLGFAGETQY
>TRBV9|TRBJ1-2
ASSVGTVNYGYT